This T cell receptor (beta chain) was sequenced during a study of blood T cell repertoires in COVID-19. On the study more broadly: Samples representing acute and convalescent COVID-19 were sourced from the United States, Italy and Spain.

Assay: immunoSEQ multiplex PCR; the TCRdb copy retains only in-frame clones and omits some. Among about 240,000 clones, roughly 89% were seen once, and the ten largest hold just under 9%. Cohorts were determined from participant-reported clinical history. Resolution of symptoms, clearance, or two negative PCRs was present in recovered Cohort 3 donors. This TCR came from a man in his forties who had recovered from COVID-19. Specimen: PBMCs or T cells enriched from blood (not recorded which).

DNA of the CDR3: TGTGCCAGCAGTGAAGGGCGGGGGGTGGCAGATACGCAGTATTTT. This sequence encodes CASSEGRGVADTQYF. The V and J genes are TRBV2 and TRBJ2-3; 8 nucleotides match TRBD2. Germline V CDR1 and CDR2: SNHLY, FYNNEI. J gave up 4 bases and V 1 base, and 4 bases lay outside the gene matches. The CDR3 totals 15 residues.